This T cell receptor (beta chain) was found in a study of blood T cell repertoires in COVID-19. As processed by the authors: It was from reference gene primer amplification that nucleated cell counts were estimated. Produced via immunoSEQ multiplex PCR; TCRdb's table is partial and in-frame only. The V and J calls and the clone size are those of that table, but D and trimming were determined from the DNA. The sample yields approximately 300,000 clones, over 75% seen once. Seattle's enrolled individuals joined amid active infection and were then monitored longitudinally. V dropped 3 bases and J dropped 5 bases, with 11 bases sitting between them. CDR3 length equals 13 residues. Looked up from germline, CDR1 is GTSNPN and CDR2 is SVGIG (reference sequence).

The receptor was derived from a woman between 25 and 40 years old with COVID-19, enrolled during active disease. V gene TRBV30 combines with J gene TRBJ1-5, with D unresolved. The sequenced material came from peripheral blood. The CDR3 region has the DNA TGTGCCTGGAGGACGGGCGGGGATCAGCCCCAGCATTTT. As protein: CAWRTGGDQPQHF. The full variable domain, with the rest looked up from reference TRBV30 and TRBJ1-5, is SQTIHQWPATLVQPVGSPLSLECTVEGTSNPNLYWYRQAAGRGLQLLFYSVGIGQISSEVPQNLSASRPQDRQFILSSKKLLLSDSGFYLCAWRTGGDQPQHFGDGTRLSIL.